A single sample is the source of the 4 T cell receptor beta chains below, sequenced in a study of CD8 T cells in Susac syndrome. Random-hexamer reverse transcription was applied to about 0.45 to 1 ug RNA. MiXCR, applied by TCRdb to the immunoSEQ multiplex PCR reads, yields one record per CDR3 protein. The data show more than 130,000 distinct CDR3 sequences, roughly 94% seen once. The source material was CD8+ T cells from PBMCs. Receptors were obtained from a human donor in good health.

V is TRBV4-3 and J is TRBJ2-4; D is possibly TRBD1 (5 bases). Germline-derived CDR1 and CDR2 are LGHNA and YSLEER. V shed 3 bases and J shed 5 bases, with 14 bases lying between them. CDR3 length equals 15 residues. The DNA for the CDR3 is TGCGCCAGCAGCCAGTCCAGGGTGGTGGAAAACATTCAGTACTTC. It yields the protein CASSQSRVVENIQYF.

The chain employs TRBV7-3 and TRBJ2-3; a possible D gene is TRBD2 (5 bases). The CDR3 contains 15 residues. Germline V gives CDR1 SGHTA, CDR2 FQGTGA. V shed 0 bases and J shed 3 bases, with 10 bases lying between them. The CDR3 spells CASSLTGSGTDTQYF. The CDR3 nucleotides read TGTGCCAGCAGCTTAACAGGGTCGGGGACAGATACGCAGTATTTT.

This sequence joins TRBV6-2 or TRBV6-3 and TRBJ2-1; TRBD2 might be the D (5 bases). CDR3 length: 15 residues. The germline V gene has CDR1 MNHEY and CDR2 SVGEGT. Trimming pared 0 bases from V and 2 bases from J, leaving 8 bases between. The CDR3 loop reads CASSYSEGPYNEQFF. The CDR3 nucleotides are TGTGCCAGCAGTTACTCTGAGGGCCCCTACAATGAGCAGTTCTTC.

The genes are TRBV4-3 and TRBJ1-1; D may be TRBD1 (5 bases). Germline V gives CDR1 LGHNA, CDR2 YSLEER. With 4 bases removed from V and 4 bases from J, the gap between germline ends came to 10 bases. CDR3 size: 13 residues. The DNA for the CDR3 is TGCGCCAGCAGCCCGGGGGTCAGCACTGAAGCTTTCTTT. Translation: CASSPGVSTEAFF.